This record covers a single T cell receptor (beta chain). Its antigen is not identified. CDR3 length: 16 residues. Germline-derived CDR1 and CDR2 are MNHEY and SVGAGI. V trimming: 0 bases; J trimming: 4 bases; junction bases outside the gene matches: 6. Sequenced by immunoSEQ multiplex PCR; TCRdb stores in-frame clones only, minus some. The sample yields around 150,000 clones, roughly 92% seen once. Recipients boosted at about 4 weeks or about 12 weeks are pooled. This specimen comes from a study of T cell responses to AZD1222 COVID-19 vaccine. Notes on the study in general: Repertoire sampling was restricted to post-peak T cell response timepoints. Among the donors, most were white British and more were female, and clonal diversity was possibly underestimated. Vaccination with two AZD1222 doses was followed by a rise in Spike-specific TCR breadth and depth.

The material was peripheral blood, obtained 28 days after the second AZD1222 dose. The chain couples TRBV6-5 to TRBJ2-1; TRBD2 matches 7 bases. The TCR originated in an adult who received the AZD1222 COVID-19 vaccine. This chain's CDR3 is CASSYSSGKVYNEQFF. The CDR3 DNA reads as TGTGCCAGCAGTTACTCGAGCGGGAAGGTGTACAATGAGCAGTTCTTC.